This is a list of T cell receptor beta chains from one sample in a study of T cell responses to AZD1222 COVID-19 vaccine. Some clones are missing from TCRdb's copy, which holds only in-frame ones; the method was immunoSEQ multiplex PCR. The sample includes roughly 120,000 clones, more than 75% of them seen just once. The material was peripheral blood, obtained on day 0 of AZD1222 vaccination. These receptors were collected from an adult in good health. CDR3s include the opening cysteine and the closing phenylalanine or tryptophan. Each record gives: D gene, J gene, CDR3 length, clone size, V gene, CDR3 protein, CDR3 DNA. D genes are given only for firm matches. Size is omitted from some rows. Given values are once, few, many or a class for expanded clones.

>.|TRBJ1-3|16|.|TRBV6-2/TRBV6-3
CASSPTTVSVGNTIYF
TGTGCCAGCAGTCCAACGACAGTCTCGGTTGGAAACACCATATATTTT
>.|TRBJ2-5|13|.|TRBV19
CASSGSSEETQYF
TGTGCCAGTTCGGGGTCCAGCGAAGAGACCCAGTACTTC
>.|TRBJ1-2|14|.|TRBV2
CARLSQQGARGYTF
TGTGCCAGACTTTCACAACAGGGCGCTCGGGGCTACACCTTC
>.|TRBJ1-1|14|.|TRBV2
CASSERGVGSEAFF
TGTGCCAGCAGTGAAAGGGGTGTGGGTAGTGAAGCTTTCTTT
>.|TRBJ2-7|13|.|TRBV11-2
CASSLGGDYEQYF
TGTGCCAGCAGCTTAGGGGGCGACTACGAGCAGTACTTC
>.|TRBJ1-1|15|.|TRBV5-6
CASSQIKLRDPEAFF
TGTGCCAGCAGCCAGATAAAACTCAGGGATCCTGAAGCTTTCTTT
>.|TRBJ1-4|15|.|TRBV27
CASSLTGRANEKLFF
TGTGCCAGCAGTCTAACAGGGAGGGCTAATGAAAAACTGTTTTTT
>.|TRBJ1-1|12|.|TRBV19
CASSSRGTEAFF
TGTGCCAGTAGTTCCAGGGGAACTGAAGCTTTCTTT
>.|TRBJ1-5|14|.|TRBV27
CASSLNPENQPQHF
TGTGCCAGCAGTTTAAATCCCGAGAATCAGCCCCAGCATTTT
>TRBD1|TRBJ1-2|13|.|TRBV6-2/TRBV6-3
CASSEDREPGYTF
TGTGCCAGCAGTGAGGACAGGGAGCCTGGCTACACCTTC
>.|TRBJ1-5|15|.|TRBV4-1
CASSQDIYGNQPQHF
TGCGCCAGCAGCCAAGACATATACGGCAATCAGCCCCAGCATTTT
>.|TRBJ1-2|14|.|TRBV28
CASSWDNRDYGYTF
TGTGCCAGCAGTTGGGACAACCGTGACTATGGCTACACCTTC
>TRBD1|TRBJ1-1|15|.|TRBV5-1
CASSSGQGQSTEAFF
TGCGCCAGCAGCAGCGGACAGGGTCAGAGTACTGAAGCTTTCTTT
>.|TRBJ1-1|13|.|TRBV19
CASSIRGNTEAFF
TGTGCCAGTAGTATTAGGGGTAACACTGAAGCTTTCTTT
>.|TRBJ1-2|13|.|TRBV29-1
CSVERVGNYGYTF
TGCAGCGTTGAAAGGGTGGGGAACTATGGCTACACCTTC
>TRBD1|TRBJ2-1|15|.|TRBV2
CASSATGWSYNEQFF
TGTGCCAGCAGTGCGACAGGGTGGTCCTACAATGAGCAGTTCTTC
>.|TRBJ2-2|14|once|TRBV11-2
CASSFSRAGGELFF
TGTGCCAGCAGCTTCAGCAGGGCGGGGGGGGAGCTGTTTTTT
>TRBD2|TRBJ2-7|16|.|TRBV3-1/TRBV3-2
CASSQDSGGPSYEQYF
TGTGCCAGCAGCCAAGACAGCGGGGGGCCCTCCTACGAGCAGTACTTC
>.|TRBJ1-1|12|.|TRBV12-3/TRBV12-4
CASSLYRTEAFF
TGTGCCAGCAGTTTGTATAGGACTGAAGCTTTCTTT
>TRBD2|TRBJ2-3|16|.|TRBV5-1
CASSYDSGGPGDTQYF
TGCGCCAGCAGCTATGATAGCGGGGGCCCAGGGGATACGCAGTATTTT
>.|TRBJ1-4|11|.|TRBV19
CASSFNEKLFF
TGTGCCAGTAGTTTCAATGAAAAACTGTTTTTT
>.|TRBJ1-6|12|.|TRBV19
CASSIGNSPLHF
TGTGCCAGTAGTATAGGCAATTCACCCCTCCACTTT
>.|TRBJ2-3|15|few|TRBV6-2/TRBV6-3
CASSSRGAVEDTQYF
TGTGCCAGCAGTTCCCGGGGGGCGGTGGAAGATACGCAGTATTTT
>.|TRBJ2-4|13|.|TRBV3-1/TRBV3-2
CASRLSSGVIQYF
TGTGCCAGCAGACTAAGCTCGGGGGTCATTCAGTACTTC
>TRBD1|TRBJ2-1|16|.|TRBV19
CASSTGQGTSYNEQFF
TGTGCCAGTAGTACCGGACAGGGGACCTCCTACAATGAGCAGTTCTTC
>.|TRBJ2-3|17|.|TRBV3-1/TRBV3-2
CASSHRTGGYSTDTQYF
TGTGCCAGCAGCCATAGGACTGGCGGCTATAGCACAGATACGCAGTATTTT
>.|TRBJ1-6|16|once|TRBV7-2
CASSRRDTSYNSPLHF
TGTGCCAGCAGCAGGCGGGACACCAGCTATAATTCACCCCTCCACTTT